These 11 T cell receptor beta chains were sequenced from one sample in a study of T-cell reconstitution after alpha-beta-depleted transplantation in children. The library targeted TCRbeta and was prepared with unique molecular identifiers. TCRdb re-called the PCR reads through MiXCR, storing one row per CDR3 protein. Found here are hundreds of thousands of distinct CDR3 sequences, approximately 12% of them singletons; the top ten hold 2.2%. Sample: PBMCs, mostly from graft donor cells, taken 360 days after TCRalphabeta/CD19-depleted stem cell transplant. Receptors originate from a male patient between 10 and 17 years old who had a stem cell transplant for acute myeloid leukemia, so the T cells may come from the graft donor.

V usage is TRBV7-6 and J usage is TRBJ2-7; 7 bases line up with TRBD1. The junction had 7 bases not matched to a gene; V was cut back by 3 bases and J by 2 bases. Germline CDR1 reads SGHVS; CDR2 reads FNYEAQ. This CDR3 spans 15 amino acids. The CDR3 loop is CASSLVPGQPYEQYF. The CDR3 bases are TGTGCCAGCAGCTTGGTACCGGGACAGCCCTACGAGCAGTACTTC.

The table lists this clonotype with many counts. The DNA of the CDR3 is TGTGCCAGCAGCCCTCTAGCAGGCTCCTACGAGCAGTACTTC. Translating gives CASSPLAGSYEQYF. The genes are TRBV7-9 and TRBJ2-7; the D gene is possibly TRBD2 (5 bases). The CDR3 loop spans 14 amino acids. Trimming pared 5 bases from V and 0 bases from J, leaving 11 bases between. CDR1 and CDR2 (germline): SEHNR, FQNEAQ (reference sequence).

This clonotype showed up many times. The chain links TRBV20-1 to TRBJ1-2, with a tentative D call TRBD1 (5 bases). Germline CDR1 is DFQATT and CDR2 is SNEGSKA (reference sequence). CDR3 size: 12 residues. V shed 6 bases and J shed 4 bases, with 12 bases lying between them. The CDR3 DNA follows: TGCAGTGCCCCTAAGGGGCCCTATGGCTACACCTTC. It yields the protein CSAPKGPYGYTF.

The rearrangement joins TRBV7-2 to TRBJ2-5; 13 bases are a match to TRBD2. Trimming removed 5 bases from V and 6 bases from J; junction bases left unmatched: 9. The CDR3 covers 16 residues. Looked up from germline, CDR1 is SGHTA and CDR2 is FQGNSA. The CDR3 DNA is TGTGCCAGCAGCCAGTTATCACTAGCGGGAGGGCAGACCCAGTACTTC. This sequence encodes CASSQLSLAGGQTQYF.

This clonotype was seen a few times. CDR3 loop: CASSWTGGNYEQYF. The CDR3 coding sequence is TGCGCCAGCAGCTGGACAGGGGGTAACTACGAGCAGTACTTC. The chain recombines TRBV5-1 with TRBJ2-7, with 10 bases identical to TRBD1. The V segment lost 3 bases and the J segment 3 bases; nucleotides outside the gene matches: 3. The length of the CDR3 is 14 residues. The germline V gene encodes CDR1 SGHRS and CDR2 YFSETQ.

The J gene is TRBJ2-1, the V gene TRBV3-1; 10 bases line up with TRBD2. The CDR3 totals 15 residues. Germline V gene lookup returns CDR1 LGHDT and CDR2 YNNKEL (reference sequence). V trimming: 0 bases; J trimming: 7 bases; junction bases outside the gene matches: 3. CDR3 DNA sequence: TGTGCCAGCAGCCAAGAAGCGGGAGGGCTTAATGAGCAGTTCTTC. Protein sequence: CASSQEAGGLNEQFF.

The rearrangement uses TRBV5-1 and TRBJ2-2; 8 bases are a match to TRBD1. The CDR3 extends over 17 amino acids. Germline values: CDR1 SGHRS, CDR2 YFSETQ. Losses at the gene ends were 5 bases for V and 1 base for J; bases not matched to a gene: 10. CDR3 region: CASRPRTGTGNTGELFF. CDR3 in DNA: TGCGCCAGCAGACCAAGGACCGGGACAGGGAACACCGGGGAGCTGTTTTTT. Variable domain in full (rest from reference TRBV5-1 and TRBJ2-2): KAGVTQTPRYLIKTRGQQVTLSCSPISGHRSVSWYQQTPGQGLQFLFEYFSETQRNKGNFPGRFSGRQFSNSRSEMNVSTLELGDSALYLCASRPRTGTGNTGELFFGEGSRLTVL.

This clonotype came up a few times. The chain is built from TRBV5-1 and TRBJ2-1, with 8 bases lining up with TRBD2. Trimming took 1 base from V and 0 from J; bases not matched to a gene: 6. The CDR3 totals 17 residues. Germline V CDR1 and CDR2: SGHRS, YFSETQ. CDR3 DNA sequence: TGCGCCAGCAGCTTGAGACTAGCGTCCAGCTCCTACAATGAGCAGTTCTTC. It yields the protein CASSLRLASSSYNEQFF.

This clonotype was seen many times. The chain is built from TRBV25-1 and TRBJ1-2; 9 bases agree with TRBD1. The CDR3 runs to 16 residues. Germline V CDR1 and CDR2: MGHDK, SYGVNS. Germline trimming cut 4 bases from V and 4 bases from J; bases unmatched to any gene: 10. Here the CDR3 DNA reads TGTGCCAGCAGTGCCCTCACAGGGGGCGAAGGCTATGGCTACACCTTC. Translating it yields CASSALTGGEGYGYTF.

The rearrangement links TRBV18 to TRBJ2-7, with 8 bases identical to TRBD2. The CDR3 is 15 residues long. V was clipped by 6 bases and J by 6 bases; unmatched bases: 13. Per germline, CDR1 KGHSH and CDR2 LQKENI. The CDR3 sequence: CASSPQAGEGGEQYF. CDR3 DNA sequence: TGTGCCAGCTCTCCCCAAGCGGGAGAAGGGGGCGAGCAGTACTTC.

This clonotype was seen a few times. V gene TRBV5-1 combines with J gene TRBJ2-5; tentatively, D is TRBD1 or TRBD2 (5 bases each). The CDR3 is 14 amino acids. V was pared by 4 bases and J by 5 bases, with 15 bases between. Germline V gene data show CDR1 as SGHRS and CDR2 as YFSETQ. The CDR3 here is CASSRRGGPETQYF. The CDR3 DNA follows: TGCGCCAGCAGCCGACGGGGCGGCCCGGAGACCCAGTACTTC.